The 26 T cell receptor beta chains given below trace back to one sample, sequenced in a study of OX40 agonist ivuxolimab in advanced cancers. Using immunoSEQ multiplex PCR, the repertoire was profiled, and TCRdb retains in-frame clones only, with some absent. Among about 60,000 clones listed, more than 80% were seen once. The sequencing here drew on CD4+ or CD8+ T cells sorted from blood, taken in a trial of the OX40 agonist ivuxolimab. All receptors derive from an adult with an advanced solid tumor such as melanoma, head and neck, liver or kidney cancer.

The chain joins TRBV30 to TRBJ2-2, with D uncertain. The V and J ends lost 2 bases and 3 bases respectively, with 4 bases between them. From germline, CDR1 is GTSNPN and CDR2 SVGIG (reference sequence). The CDR3 spans 12 residues. The DNA of the CDR3 is TGTGCCTGGAGTCCTGACACCGGGGAGCTGTTTTTT. It is translated as CAWSPDTGELFF.

The chain employs TRBV10-3 and TRBJ2-4; TRBD1 is a possible D gene (6 bases). Trimming left V 2 bases short and J 0 bases short, with 8 bases between. The V gene's germline CDR1 is ENHRY and CDR2 SYGVKD. The CDR3 extends over 15 amino acids. CDR3 DNA: TGTGCCATCAGTGAGGTAGGGGGAGCCAAAAACATTCAGTACTTC. This encodes CAISEVGGAKNIQYF.

The gene calls are TRBV18 and TRBJ2-3, with D possibly matching TRBD1 (5 bases). The germline gives CDR1 KGHSH, CDR2 LQKENI. This CDR3 has 16 amino acids. The germline V and J ends were trimmed by 8 bases and 0 bases, with 18 bases remaining between them. CDR3 nucleotides: TGTGCCAGCACCCCGGTGGGGCGCCTGAGCACAGATACGCAGTATTTT. This gives the protein CASTPVGRLSTDTQYF.

The chain employs TRBV4-1 and TRBJ1-5, with D possibly TRBD1 on 5 matching bases. The CDR3 extends over 16 amino acids. Trimming removed 0 bases at V and 5 bases at J, with 14 bases between. Germline values: CDR1 MGHRA, CDR2 YSYEKL. CDR3 loop: CASSQDKGRGDQPQHF. CDR3 sequence (DNA): TGCGCCAGCAGCCAAGATAAAGGCAGAGGGGATCAGCCCCAGCATTTT.

The CDR3: CASSSDSRSINYGYTF. The CDR3 coding sequence is TGTGCCAGCAGTTCGGACAGCAGAAGTATTAACTATGGCTACACCTTC. The chain links TRBV27 to TRBJ1-2; D is perhaps TRBD1 (6 bases). The CDR3 is made up of 16 amino acids. The germline V and J ends were trimmed by 4 bases and 1 base, with 16 bases remaining between them. The germline V gene has CDR1 MNHEY and CDR2 SMNVEV (reference sequence).

CDR3: CASSPYIFANTGELFF. CDR3 sequence (DNA): TGTGCCAGCAGCCCTTATATATTCGCCAACACCGGGGAGCTGTTTTTT. V is TRBV7-3 and J is TRBJ2-2, with D hard to call. This CDR3 is 16 amino acids long. Trimming pared 5 bases from V and 2 bases from J, leaving 15 bases between. CDR1 and CDR2 from the germline V gene are SGHTA and FQGTGA.

This rearrangement joins TRBV21-1 to TRBJ2-1; TRBD1 was called by the table and not checked on the DNA. TRBV21-1 constitutes a pseudogene. The CDR3 consists of 17 residues. CDR3: CASTALTGDSNYNEQFF. The DNA of the CDR3 is TGTGCCAGCACCGCCCTGACAGGGGACAGCAACTACAATGAGCAGTTCTTC.

The chain uses TRBV6-4 and TRBJ2-7; the match to TRBD1 covers 9 bases. V lost 1 base, J lost 7 bases, and 14 bases stayed unmatched. CDR1 is MRHNA and CDR2 is SNTAGT in the germline V gene. The CDR3 has 17 residues. The CDR3 DNA sequence: TGTGCCAGCAGTGACTGCAAGGGGACAGGGTCTCCCTGGGAGCAGTACTTC. Its translation is CASSDCKGTGSPWEQYF.

This chain connects TRBV5-4 to TRBJ2-5; unclear D gene. This CDR3 is 15 amino acids long. V was pared by 2 bases and J by 1 base, with 12 bases between. Per germline, CDR1 SGHNT and CDR2 YYREEE (reference sequence). CDR3 DNA: TGTGCCAGCAGCTTTCAGGCTCCGGGCCAAGAGACCCAGTACTTC. Translated, it gives CASSFQAPGQETQYF.

The chain recombines TRBV10-3 with TRBJ1-1; 7 positions agree with TRBD1. CDR1 is ENHRY and CDR2 is SYGVKD in the germline V gene. Losses at the gene ends were 3 bases for V and 5 bases for J; bases not matched to a gene: 9. The CDR3 is 15 amino acids. The CDR3 DNA sequence: TGTGCCATCAGTGAAATGCTGACAGGGAGGACTGAAGCTTTCTTT. This encodes CAISEMLTGRTEAFF.

The rearrangement uses TRBV18 and TRBJ1-6; the match to TRBD1 covers 7 bases. This CDR3 is built from 14 residues. Looked up from germline, CDR1 is KGHSH and CDR2 is LQKENI. Losses at the gene ends were 6 bases for V and 10 bases for J; bases not matched to a gene: 9. The CDR3 loop is CASSNDRAGSPLHF. The CDR3 region has the DNA TGTGCCAGCTCCAACGACAGGGCCGGCTCACCCCTCCACTTT.

V is TRBV19 and J is TRBJ2-7; TRBD1 agrees at 8 bases. CDR1 is LNHDA, CDR2 SQIVND, per germline (reference sequence). The J segment lost 6 bases and the V segment lost 6 bases, leaving 7 bases of the junction unmatched. The CDR3 loop spans 13 amino acids. This CDR3 reads CASSMDRAAEQYF. CDR3 bases: TGTGCCAGTAGCATGGACAGGGCGGCCGAGCAGTACTTC.

The genes are TRBV7-8 and TRBJ1-4; D may be TRBD1 (6 bases). The CDR3 contains 14 residues. Germline CDR1 and CDR2: SGHVS and FQNEAQ. V shed 5 bases and J shed 4 bases, with 11 bases lying between them. The CDR3 protein is CASSVTGLNEKLFF. Written as DNA, the CDR3 is TGTGCCAGCAGCGTGACAGGTCTTAATGAAAAACTGTTTTTT.

The rearrangement uses TRBV7-2 and TRBJ1-2; TRBD1 aligns across 11 bases. CDR3 length: 15 residues. Unmatched junction bases numbered 7, after V lost 4 bases and J lost 6 bases. Per germline, CDR1 SGHTA and CDR2 FQGNSA. This chain's CDR3 is CASSSGQGARNGYTF. For the CDR3, the DNA is TGTGCCAGCAGCTCCGGACAGGGGGCAAGGAATGGCTACACCTTC.

This clone is a singleton in its sample. The chain links TRBV11-2 to TRBJ1-1, with 12 bases aligning to TRBD1. CDR1 is SGHAT and CDR2 is FQNNGV in the germline V gene. The V segment lost 5 bases and the J segment 4 bases; nucleotides outside the gene matches: 11. The CDR3 has 17 amino acids. Here the CDR3 reads CASSPGTGGVGGTEAFF. The DNA for the CDR3 is TGTGCCAGCAGCCCCGGGACAGGGGGCGTTGGGGGCACTGAAGCTTTCTTT.

The V and J genes are TRBV7-2 and TRBJ2-5, with 7 bases lining up with TRBD1. Trimming cost V 2 bases and J 5 bases; bases outside gene matches: 14. The CDR3 runs 17 residues. Germline V gives CDR1 SGHTA, CDR2 FQGNSA. CDR3 sequence: CASSLSRGGSMRETQYF. In nucleotides, the CDR3 is TGTGCCAGCAGCTTAAGCAGAGGGGGCTCCATGCGGGAGACCCAGTACTTC.

This clone was observed a handful of times. The chain joins TRBV9 to TRBJ2-7; maybe TRBD2 (5 bases). V was trimmed by 0 bases and J by 3 bases, leaving 10 bases between them. Germline loops: CDR1 SGDLS, CDR2 YYNGEE. This CDR3 contains 14 residues. CDR3 nucleotide sequence: TGTGCCAGCAGCGTAGGACCCCGGGACTACGAGCAGTACTTC. Residues: CASSVGPRDYEQYF.

V is TRBV5-6 and J is TRBJ2-4; no clear D gene. This CDR3 is 15 amino acids long. V was trimmed by 0 bases and J by 9 bases, leaving 16 bases between them. The V gene's germline CDR1 is SGHDT and CDR2 YYEEEE. The CDR3 DNA is TGTGCCAGCAGCTTGGGGCAGCTCGTGAGCAGCATTCAGTACTTC. Protein: CASSLGQLVSSIQYF.

The rearrangement links TRBV15 to TRBJ1-1, with D maybe TRBD1 (5 bases). Germline V lookup: CDR1 LNHNV, CDR2 YYDKDF (reference sequence). V lost 0 bases to trimming and J lost 0 bases, with 11 bases between them. There are 16 residues in the CDR3. The CDR3 here is CATSREMGGVNTEAFF. CDR3 DNA: TGTGCCACCAGCAGAGAAATGGGAGGGGTGAACACTGAAGCTTTCTTT. The full variable domain, rest sourced from reference TRBV15 and TRBJ1-1, is DAMVIQNPRYQVTQFGKPVTLSCSQTLNHNVMYWYQQKSSQAPKLLFHYYDKDFNNEADTPDNFQSRRPNTSFCFLDIRSPGLGDTAMYLCATSREMGGVNTEAFFGQGTRLTVV.

This rearrangement joins TRBV5-1 to TRBJ2-1; D may be TRBD2 (6 bases). Germline lookup yields CDR1 SGHRS and CDR2 YFSETQ. The CDR3 totals 16 residues. With 0 bases removed from V and 0 bases from J, the gap between germline ends came to 10 bases. CDR3 loop: CASSLVTGVSYNEQFF. CDR3 nucleotides: TGCGCCAGCAGCTTGGTTACGGGGGTCTCCTACAATGAGCAGTTCTTC.

The chain carries TRBV5-4 and TRBJ2-5; TRBD1 agrees at 7 bases. J gave up 5 bases and V 5 bases, and 9 bases lay outside the gene matches. The CDR3 is 14 amino acids. Germline V gene data show CDR1 as SGHNT and CDR2 as YYREEE (reference sequence). CDR3 sequence reads: CASSLTGFQETQYF. CDR3 DNA: TGTGCCAGCAGTTTGACAGGGTTTCAGGAGACCCAGTACTTC.

J is TRBJ1-1 and V is TRBV18; weak D call: TRBD1 (5 bases). Germline loops: CDR1 KGHSH, CDR2 LQKENI. Trimming stripped 4 bases from V and 5 bases from J, with 11 bases between. The CDR3 contains 13 residues. The DNA of the CDR3 is TGTGCCAGCTCACAGGGGACGAATACTGAAGCTTTCTTT. Translating gives CASSQGTNTEAFF.

The chain uses TRBV29-1 and TRBJ1-1; the D gene is possibly TRBD1 (6 bases). The ends were cut back, 6 bases at V and 3 bases at J, with 14 bases in the middle. Germline V lookup: CDR1 SQVTM, CDR2 ANQGSEA. The CDR3 runs 13 residues. This CDR3 reads CSVATGPDTEAFF. DNA of the CDR3: TGCAGCGTAGCGACAGGACCTGACACTGAAGCTTTCTTT.

The genes are TRBV6-5 and TRBJ1-2; no reliable D call. Germline V gene lookup returns CDR1 MNHEY and CDR2 SVGAGI. This CDR3 spans 13 amino acids. V shed 5 bases and J shed 8 bases, with 15 bases lying between them. The chain's CDR3 is CASSPLLVRGYTF. The DNA for the CDR3 is TGTGCCAGCAGTCCCCTTTTAGTACGAGGCTACACCTTC.

The chain has TRBV5-1 and TRBJ2-5; D is ambiguous. CDR1 and CDR2 from the germline V gene are SGHRS and YFSETQ. The CDR3 consists of 12 residues. V lost 7 bases, J lost 3 bases, and 10 bases lay in between. CDR3 DNA sequence: TGCGCCAGCGGCCAGACCGAAGAGACCCAGTACTTC. It translates to CASGQTEETQYF.

In its sample, this clone was seen once. CDR3 residues: CASSKDKLWGTEAFF. In DNA form, the CDR3 reads TGTGCCAGCAGCAAAGATAAGTTGTGGGGAACTGAAGCTTTCTTT. The chain links TRBV21-1 to TRBJ1-1. TRBV21-1 is described as a pseudogene. This CDR3 contains 15 residues.